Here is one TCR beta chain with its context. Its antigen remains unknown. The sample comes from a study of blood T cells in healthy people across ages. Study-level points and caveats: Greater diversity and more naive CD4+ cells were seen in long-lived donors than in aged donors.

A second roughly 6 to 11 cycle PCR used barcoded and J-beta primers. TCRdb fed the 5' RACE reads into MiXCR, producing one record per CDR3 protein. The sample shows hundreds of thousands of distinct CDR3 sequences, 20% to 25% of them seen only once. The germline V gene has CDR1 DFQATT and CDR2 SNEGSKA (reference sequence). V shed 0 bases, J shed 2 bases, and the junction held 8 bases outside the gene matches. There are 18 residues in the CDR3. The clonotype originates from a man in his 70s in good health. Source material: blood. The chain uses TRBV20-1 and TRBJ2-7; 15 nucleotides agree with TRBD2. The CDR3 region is CSARDQGLAGGWPYEQYF. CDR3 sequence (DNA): TGCAGTGCTAGAGACCAAGGACTAGCGGGAGGGTGGCCCTACGAGCAGTACTTC.